This TCR beta chain was found in a study of neoadjuvant anti-PD-1 for oral cavity cancer. PBMC libraries mostly used about 500 ng of input genomic DNA, with six replicates per sample. Measured with immunoSEQ multiplex PCR; TCRdb has only the in-frame clones, and not every one. The data hold 15,000 or so clones, with about 70% observed a single time. Time point denoted: after neoadjuvant nivolumab, at surgical resection. J lost 3 bases, V lost 2 bases, and 7 bases had no gene match. The CDR3 is 16 amino acids. Per the germline V gene, CDR1 is SGHRS and CDR2 is YFSETQ. The receptor's source is a person between 40 and 85 years old with oral cavity squamous cell carcinoma. The chain employs TRBV5-1 and TRBJ2-3; TRBD1 matches 9 bases. The starting material was PBMCs, obtained after nivolumab (anti-PD-1) treatment. For the CDR3, the DNA is TGCGCCAGCAGCTTAGTCCCGACAGGGGGGACAGATACGCAGTATTTT. Amino acid sequence: CASSLVPTGGTDTQYF.